The T cell receptor beta chain described here comes from a study of OX40 agonist ivuxolimab in advanced cancers. Germline lookup yields CDR1 MNHEY and CDR2 SMNVEV (reference sequence). The CDR3 contains 17 residues. The V segment lost 2 bases and the J segment 4 bases; nucleotides outside the gene matches: 10. The table came from immunoSEQ multiplex PCR; TCRdb's copy has only in-frame clones and leaves some out. This table has some 80,000 clones, 70% to 85% appearing once. Sequences were derived from CD4+ or CD8+ T cells sorted from blood, sampled in a trial of the OX40 agonist ivuxolimab. This clonotype was sampled from an adult with an advanced solid tumor such as melanoma, head and neck, liver or kidney cancer. The genes are TRBV27 and TRBJ2-7, with 11 bases lining up with TRBD2. The CDR3 region is CASSLRPTSGNQYEQYF. The CDR3 bases are TGTGCCAGCAGTTTAAGGCCGACTAGCGGGAACCAGTACGAGCAGTACTTC.